The 25 T cell receptor beta chains presented below share a single source sample, sequenced in a study of blood T cell repertoires in COVID-19. Assay used: immunoSEQ multiplex PCR; TCRdb lists only in-frame clones, some missing. Of roughly 190,000 clones listed, around 90% are singletons. The specimen was peripheral blood. Source of these receptors: a man between 45 and 60 years old with acute or convalescent COVID-19.

The V and J genes are TRBV7-9 and TRBJ2-5; TRBD2 aligns across 11 bases. Germline CDR1 SEHNR, CDR2 FQNEAQ (reference sequence). The CDR3 contains 15 residues. The V gene end was trimmed by 0 bases and the J gene end by 7 bases; junction bases not matched to a gene: 4. The CDR3 region has the DNA TGTGCCAGCAGCTTAGCCGGGACTAGCGGAGGGACCCAGTACTTC. Protein: CASSLAGTSGGTQYF.

This chain uses TRBV18 with TRBJ2-7; TRBD1 agrees at 9 bases. Germline trimming cut 2 bases from V and 7 bases from J; bases unmatched to any gene: 3. Germline CDR1 KGHSH, CDR2 LQKENI. The CDR3 runs 13 residues. The CDR3 region has the DNA TGTGCCAGCTCACCAGGGACAGGGAGGGAGCAGTACTTC. This sequence encodes CASSPGTGREQYF.

Here the CDR3 reads CASSTLAGGWDTQYF. The CDR3 DNA is TGTGCCAGCAGTACACTAGCGGGAGGGTGGGATACGCAGTATTTT. The rearrangement joins TRBV6-5 to TRBJ2-3, with TRBD2 matching 13 bases. The length of the CDR3 is 15 residues. Unmatched junction bases numbered 5, after V lost 5 bases and J lost 6 bases. CDR1 is MNHEY, CDR2 SVGAGI, per germline.

The chain joins TRBV5-8 to TRBJ1-4; possibly TRBD1 for D (6 bases). V lost 3 bases to trimming and J lost 8 bases, with 17 bases between them. Germline CDR1 SGHTS, CDR2 YDEGEE. CDR3 length: 15 amino acids. CDR3: CASSSLRDTNEKLFF. DNA of the CDR3: TGTGCCAGCAGCTCGCTCCGGGACACAAACGAAAAACTGTTTTTT.

V is TRBV14 and J is TRBJ2-7; D gene uncertain. V was cut by 4 bases and J by 1 base, with 5 bases left in between. Looked up from germline, CDR1 is SGHDN and CDR2 is FVKESK. The CDR3 consists of 12 residues. The CDR3 nucleotides read TGTGCCAGCAGCCCCCAATCCTACGAGCAGTACTTC. Protein: CASSPQSYEQYF.

J is TRBJ2-4 and V is TRBV7-8; no definite D call. V shed 5 bases and J shed 0 bases, with 8 bases lying between them. CDR1 is SGHVS and CDR2 is FQNEAQ in the germline V gene. CDR3 length: 14 amino acids. This chain's CDR3 is CASSPILAKNIQYF. The CDR3 bases are TGTGCCAGCAGCCCTATACTAGCCAAAAACATTCAGTACTTC.

The chain joins TRBV7-8 to TRBJ1-6, with 11 bases aligning to TRBD1. The CDR3 spans 18 residues. The germline V gene has CDR1 SGHVS and CDR2 FQNEAQ. Trimming removed 5 bases from V and 6 bases from J; junction bases left unmatched: 12. The CDR3 region is CASSLGTGGGFFNSPLHF. CDR3 DNA sequence: TGTGCCAGCAGCCTTGGGACAGGGGGAGGCTTCTTTAATTCACCCCTCCACTTT.

The rearrangement uses TRBV5-1 and TRBJ2-5, with 7 bases aligning to TRBD2. V shed 4 bases, J shed 1 base, and the junction held 7 bases outside the gene matches. The CDR3 covers 15 residues. From germline, CDR1 is SGHRS and CDR2 YFSETQ. The CDR3 DNA reads TGCGCCAGCAGCCGCCCGAGCGGGACCCAAGAGACCCAGTACTTC. This gives the protein CASSRPSGTQETQYF.

In regard to this clone: The limits of the CDR3 on the DNA are not certain, so only TCRdb's listed CDR3 is given. The CDR3 loop is CASSQDILAQGPFFNQPQHF. The rearrangement joins TRBV4-2 to TRBJ1-5; whether TRBD1, the table's D call, matches the DNA was not checked. Germline CDR1 reads LGHNA; CDR2 reads YNFKEQ. A total of 20 residues make up the CDR3, ends included.

The chain employs TRBV28 and TRBJ1-1; tentative D call: TRBD1 (6 bases). The CDR3 totals 13 residues. Deletions cut 6 bases from V and 5 bases from J, with 13 bases between. Germline lookup yields CDR1 MDHEN and CDR2 SYDVKM. This CDR3 reads CASSLRGRTEAFF. DNA of the CDR3: TGTGCCAGCAGCCTCAGGGGTAGGACTGAAGCTTTCTTT.

V usage is TRBV19 and J usage is TRBJ1-2, with TRBD1 as a possible D gene (5 bases). V lost 0 bases, J lost 2 bases, and 10 bases lay in between. CDR3 length: 15 residues. Germline V gene data show CDR1 as LNHDA and CDR2 as SQIVND (reference sequence). In DNA, the CDR3 is TGTGCCAGTAGTATAGAAAGCAGGGCGAACTATGGCTACACCTTC. This encodes CASSIESRANYGYTF.

The chain has TRBV4-3 and TRBJ2-1; 11 nucleotides line up with TRBD2. CDR3 length: 16 residues. Germline V gene lookup returns CDR1 LGHNA and CDR2 YSLEER. V trimming: 3 bases; J trimming: 2 bases; junction bases outside the gene matches: 3. CDR3: CASSQGTSGTYNEQFF. CDR3 nucleotides: TGCGCCAGCAGCCAGGGGACTAGCGGAACCTACAATGAGCAGTTCTTC.

This chain joins TRBV5-1 and TRBJ2-4; 7 positions match TRBD1. The ends lost 4 bases at V and 4 bases at J; junction bases unmatched: 5. Germline V gene lookup returns CDR1 SGHRS and CDR2 YFSETQ. This CDR3 has 14 amino acids. DNA for the CDR3: TGCGCCAGCAGCACTGGACAGGAAAAAAACATTCAGTACTTC. The encoded protein is CASSTGQEKNIQYF.

The chain links TRBV9 to TRBJ1-5, with a weak D call TRBD1 (5 bases). Germline V gene sequence: CDR1 SGDLS, CDR2 YYNGEE. The CDR3 covers 14 residues. V lost 3 bases, J lost 2 bases, and 9 bases lay in between. The CDR3, as DNA: TGTGCCAGCAGCGCCGGGGGGGGCAATCAGCCCCAGCATTTT. Protein sequence: CASSAGGGNQPQHF.

This clone appeared once. This chain joins TRBV7-9 and TRBJ2-3, with TRBD1 matching 12 bases. The CDR3 totals 16 residues. Germline V gene lookup returns CDR1 SEHNR and CDR2 FQNEAQ (reference sequence). After removal of 5 bases from V and 2 bases from J, the junction contained 5 bases not matched to a gene. The DNA for the CDR3 is TGTGCCAGCAGCCCGGGGACAGGGGGCGTCACAGATACGCAGTATTTT. This translates into CASSPGTGGVTDTQYF.

This rearrangement joins TRBV9 to TRBJ2-1; a possible D gene is TRBD2 (5 bases). The ends were cut back, 4 bases at V and 5 bases at J, with 22 bases in the middle. Germline CDR1 reads SGDLS; CDR2 reads YYNGEE. The CDR3 consists of 17 residues. The DNA for the CDR3 is TGTGCCAGCAGCTCTCCCTTGGGCCCGAAGCGGCACAATGAGCAGTTCTTC. The encoded protein is CASSSPLGPKRHNEQFF.

V usage is TRBV11-2 and J usage is TRBJ2-3; D is uncertain. The CDR3 runs 14 residues. Between the trimmed V and J ends, which lost 2 bases and 1 base, there was a span of 7 bases. Germline lookup yields CDR1 SGHAT and CDR2 FQNNGV. The CDR3 region is CASSLSDRTDTQYF. The CDR3, as DNA: TGTGCCAGCAGCTTAAGCGACCGCACAGATACGCAGTATTTT.

This clone showed up just once. The chain is built from TRBV29-1 and TRBJ2-4; possibly TRBD2 for D (6 bases). Germline V lookup: CDR1 SQVTM, CDR2 ANQGSEA. V was clipped by 3 bases and J by 4 bases, with 16 bases between them. The CDR3 is 15 amino acids. The CDR3 sequence is CSVEDPGRGKNIQYF. CDR3 DNA: TGCAGCGTTGAGGACCCGGGACGGGGGAAAAACATTCAGTACTTC.

The chain links TRBV19 to TRBJ1-1, with a weak D call TRBD1 (6 bases). Germline V gives CDR1 LNHDA, CDR2 SQIVND (reference sequence). This CDR3 spans 16 amino acids. Trimming stripped 4 bases from V and 4 bases from J, with 19 bases between. CDR3 DNA: TGTGCCAGTAGTAATGGCCCACAGGGTTCGGGCACTGAAGCTTTCTTT. The encoded protein is CASSNGPQGSGTEAFF.

The rearrangement uses TRBV7-9 and TRBJ1-1, with D possibly TRBD1 on 6 matching bases. CDR3 length: 15 residues. Germline CDR1 is SEHNR and CDR2 is FQNEAQ (reference sequence). Between the trimmed V and J ends, which lost 5 bases and 5 bases, there was a span of 18 bases. This CDR3 is CASSPLGGRGTEAFF. CDR3 in DNA: TGTGCCAGCAGCCCCCTGGGTGGGAGGGGGACTGAAGCTTTCTTT.

The chain's CDR3 is CASSEGTGELFF. CDR3 DNA: TGTGCCAGCAGCGAGGGCACCGGGGAGCTGTTTTTT. The chain employs TRBV12-3 or TRBV12-4 and TRBJ2-2, with D perhaps matching TRBD2 (5 bases). This CDR3 region has 12 residues. V was cut by 6 bases and J by 4 bases, with 6 bases left in between.

This rearrangement joins TRBV28 to TRBJ1-5; TRBD1 aligns across 8 bases. This CDR3 is 14 amino acids long. With 7 bases clipped from V and 6 bases from J, the junction kept 8 bases outside the gene matches. Germline CDR1 is MDHEN and CDR2 is SYDVKM. The CDR3 spells CASTHDRGGQPQHF. CDR3 coding DNA: TGTGCCAGCACCCATGACAGGGGCGGTCAGCCCCAGCATTTT.

Only a few counts were recorded for this clone. The CDR3 DNA is TGTGCCAGCAGCCAAATCTTAGCTAACACTGAAGCTTTCTTT. It translates to CASSQILANTEAFF. This chain links TRBV4-2 with TRBJ1-1; D is ambiguous. Germline V gene lookup returns CDR1 LGHNA and CDR2 YNFKEQ. The CDR3 loop spans 14 amino acids. The V and J ends lost 2 bases and 2 bases respectively, with 9 bases between them.

The V call is TRBV30, the J call TRBJ1-1; weak D call: TRBD1 (6 bases). Germline CDR1 GTSNPN, CDR2 SVGIG (reference sequence). V lost 5 bases to trimming and J lost 5 bases, with 15 bases between them. The CDR3 length is 13 residues. CDR3 region: CAWRQGLDTEAFF. The CDR3 DNA reads TGTGCCTGGCGTCAGGGGTTGGATACTGAAGCTTTCTTT.

The chain combines TRBV18 with TRBJ2-5; a weak D match, TRBD2 (6 bases). Germline assignment: CDR1 KGHSH and CDR2 LQKENI. The length of the CDR3 is 12 residues. V lost 4 bases and J 3 bases, leaving 6 bases between the germline ends. The CDR3 coding sequence is TGTGCCAGCTCACGACTAGAAGAGACCCAGTACTTC. Residues: CASSRLEETQYF.